The entry below gives a single T cell receptor (beta chain) sequence along with its context. In this sample, this clone turned up many times. The antigen it binds to is not known. No much larger clone is present one base from it, and per-base qualities are unavailable. This record comes from a study of T cells after posttransplantation cyclophosphamide (TCRdb year 2016). Turning to the overall study: Using TRB sequencing, the study followed how the T cell repertoire rebuilt after myeloablative bone marrow transplantation with posttransplantation cyclophosphamide given as GVHD prophylaxis. TRB sequencing was performed on blood from all 35 or so PTCy patients with 1-year posttransplant specimens. TRA and TRB clonality were tightly correlated in several samples, so subsequent TCR analyses focused on TRB only. In 3 patients, TRB sequencing was also performed on up to 3 more blood samples taken 2 to 5.2 years after transplant, and in several patients, pretransplant blood was also TRB-sequenced. Samples from some 33 PTCy-treated patients and under 20 related bone marrow donors of those patients were subjected to antigen receptor sequencing. Public TRB sequences were queried against a database of over 3,000 sequences associated with responses to pathogens, tumor antigens, self-antigens and alloantigens. Broad study findings and their caveats: Across roughly 45 patients, recipient CMV seropositivity and CMV reactivation were highly associated with TRB clonality; PTCy diversity was similar to CNI/methotrexate controls. Donor-recipient similarity was low at 1-2 months but increased during the first year, and donor CD8+ memory clones often dominated later blood repertoires. The TRB repertoires of T cells infiltrating skin or GI tract showed only limited overlap with the TRB repertoires of T cells in blood.

Genomic DNA was used for TRB sequencing, which was performed with the immunoSEQ assay at survey resolution or with the hsTCRB kit. For the original study's pipeline: The immunoSEQ software handled the initial read processing, while the LymphoSeq R package was used for the repertoire analyses. For each TRB dataset, clonality was calculated as 1 minus normalized Shannon entropy, and the Gini coefficient was computed as well. Phenotypes of unsorted samples were inferred by mapping TRB sequences from sorted subsets of the recipient or donor onto the same recipient's unsorted samples. In its TCRdb copy, this immuneACCESS table keeps in-frame sequences only and misses some clones. Where compared with another copy, unresolved V genes explain less than half of these, and the others have no known cause. Clone size and the V and J calls come from that table; the DNA yielded D and trimming. For this sample, tens of thousands of clones are listed, none of them singletons. The ten biggest clones cover approximately 2% of the sample.

CDR1 and CDR2 (SNHLY, FYNNEI) derive from the germline V gene. V and J are trimmed by 10 bases and 1 base, and the gene matches miss 3 bases of the junction. The CDR3 contains 12 residues, cysteine and phenylalanine counted. Only the CDR3 region is kept as DNA, spanning 36 bases read in frame from base 1. On the day of marrow donation, related bone marrow donors gave peripheral blood samples. Mononuclear cells from peripheral blood and bone marrow were separated by Ficoll-Hypaque density centrifugation and then cryopreserved. The clonotype originates from a man between 35 and 55 years old in good health, CMV-negative, and a related stem cell transplant donor. Sequencing was done on a sample of PBMCs. The chain is made from TRBV2 and TRBJ1-2, with 7 bases in between that match TRBD1. CDR3 protein: CATTGVNYGYTF. The DNA reads as follows: TGTGCCACCACAGGGGTTAACTATGGCTACACCTTC.